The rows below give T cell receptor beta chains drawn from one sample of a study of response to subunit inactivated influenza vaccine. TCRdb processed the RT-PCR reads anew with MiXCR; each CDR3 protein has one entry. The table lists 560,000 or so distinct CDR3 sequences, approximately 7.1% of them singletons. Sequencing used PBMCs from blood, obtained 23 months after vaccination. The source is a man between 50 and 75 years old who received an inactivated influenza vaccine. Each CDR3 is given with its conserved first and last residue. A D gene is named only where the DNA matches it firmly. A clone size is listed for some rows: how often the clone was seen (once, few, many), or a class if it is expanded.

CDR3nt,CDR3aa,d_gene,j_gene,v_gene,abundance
TGTGCCAGCGGGTTTGGAGGGGGAACCTACAATGAGCAGTTCTTC,CASGFGGGTYNEQFF,NA,TRBJ2-1,TRBV28,many
TGTGCCAGCAGTTATGAGGGGGCCACAGATACGCAGTATTTT,CASSYEGATDTQYF,TRBD1,TRBJ2-3,TRBV6-5,many
TGTGCCGGGGCCCGAGGGTCAGAGCTTGAGCAGTTCTTC,CAGARGSELEQFF,NA,TRBJ2-1,TRBV5-4,NA
TGTGCCAGCAGGGGTGGGCGGGCGGCTGAAGCTTTCTTT,CASRGGRAAEAFF,NA,TRBJ1-1,TRBV2,NA
TGCAGTGCTAGAGGACTGAGCGGGGGGGCCGTTTTCGAGCAGTACTTC,CSARGLSGGAVFEQYF,TRBD2,TRBJ2-7,TRBV20-1,few
TGTGCCAGCAGCGTAGCGGGGAACTCCATTGAAAAACTGTTTTTT,CASSVAGNSIEKLFF,NA,TRBJ1-4,TRBV9,few
TGTGCCAGCAGTTACTGGGGACTAGCGGGAGAAGAGACCCAGTACTTC,CASSYWGLAGEETQYF,TRBD2,TRBJ2-5,TRBV6-5,NA
TGTGCCAGCAGCGGTACACCGGGACGCACAGATACGCAGTATTTT,CASSGTPGRTDTQYF,NA,TRBJ2-3,TRBV9,many
TGTGCCACCAGCATTGGGATCTCTGGGGCCAACGTCCTGACTTTC,CATSIGISGANVLTF,NA,TRBJ2-6,TRBV15,few
TGCAGCGTTCAAAGACCCGGGACAGACAATGAGCAGTTCTTC,CSVQRPGTDNEQFF,TRBD1,TRBJ2-1,TRBV29-1,NA
TGTGCCAGCAGTCAGAGGACGGTTGAGAGCACCGGGGAGCTGTTTTTT,CASSQRTVESTGELFF,NA,TRBJ2-2,TRBV6-1,NA
TGTGCCAGCAGCTTTAATCGGGTCTCCTACGAGCAGTACTTC,CASSFNRVSYEQYF,NA,TRBJ2-7,TRBV11-1,NA
TGCAGTGCCACTGCTAGGGCTAACAATGAGCAGTTCTTC,CSATARANNEQFF,NA,TRBJ2-1,TRBV20-1,NA
TGTGCCACCAGCACCCCCACCGTCAGGTACAATGAGCAGTTCTTC,CATSTPTVRYNEQFF,NA,TRBJ2-1,TRBV15,few
TGTGCCAGCAGCTTAGGGACCCTGAGGACAGATACGCAGTATTTT,CASSLGTLRTDTQYF,NA,TRBJ2-3,TRBV7-2,many
TGTGCCAGCAGCGCGGCGAGCGGGAGTTCCTACGAGCAGTACTTC,CASSAASGSSYEQYF,TRBD2,TRBJ2-7,TRBV9,few
TGCGCCAGCAGCCCCGTGGATTCCGGTGGCTACACCTTC,CASSPVDSGGYTF,NA,TRBJ1-2,TRBV5-1,few